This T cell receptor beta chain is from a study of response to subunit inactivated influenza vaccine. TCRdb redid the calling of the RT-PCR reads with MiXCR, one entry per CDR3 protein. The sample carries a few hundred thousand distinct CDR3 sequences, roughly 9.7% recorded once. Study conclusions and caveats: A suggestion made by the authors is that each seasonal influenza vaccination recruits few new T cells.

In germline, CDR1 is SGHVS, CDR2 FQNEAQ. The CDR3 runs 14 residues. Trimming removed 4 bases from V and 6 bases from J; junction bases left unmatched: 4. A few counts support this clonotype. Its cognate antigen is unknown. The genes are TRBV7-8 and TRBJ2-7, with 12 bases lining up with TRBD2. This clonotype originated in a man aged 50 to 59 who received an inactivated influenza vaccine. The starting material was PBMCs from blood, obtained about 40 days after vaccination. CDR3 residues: CASSSRTSGIEQYF. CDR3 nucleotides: TGTGCCAGCAGCTCAAGGACTAGCGGGATCGAGCAGTACTTC.